The 23 T cell receptor beta chains below come from one sample, sequenced in a study of T cells in Graves' hyperthyroidism and ophthalmopathy. Amplified regions were TCR beta CDR3 sequences from RNA transcripts. The HTBI set primed first-round TCR CDR3 RT-PCR. TCRdb re-called the multiplex PCR reads through MiXCR, storing one row per CDR3 protein. The table has approximately 600,000 distinct CDR3 sequences, roughly 20% seen once. Sequencing was performed on blood. Source of these receptors: a young man with Graves' ophthalmopathy.

This clonotype appeared many times. The chain joins TRBV20-1 to TRBJ2-1; no reliable D call. The CDR3 has 13 amino acids. The germline V gene has CDR1 DFQATT and CDR2 SNEGSKA (reference sequence). V lost 3 bases to trimming and J lost 5 bases, with 11 bases between them. The CDR3 spells CSASIHTNNEQFF. The CDR3, as DNA: TGCAGTGCTAGCATTCACACGAACAATGAGCAGTTCTTC.

The J gene is TRBJ2-1, the V gene TRBV5-1, with TRBD2 identical over 9 bases. J lost 5 bases, V lost 4 bases, and 7 bases had no gene match. Germline lookup yields CDR1 SGHRS and CDR2 YFSETQ. The CDR3 runs to 15 residues. CDR3 amino acids: CASSTSGTSHNEQFF. Here the CDR3 DNA reads TGCGCCAGCAGCACCTCCGGGACTAGCCACAATGAGCAGTTCTTC.

This clonotype was seen repeatedly, ten times or more. This chain connects TRBV6-6 to TRBJ1-1; D is uncertain. The CDR3 is 15 amino acids. V lost 0 bases, J lost 5 bases, and 13 bases lay in between. Germline-derived CDR1 and CDR2 are MNHNY and SVGAGI (reference sequence). The chain's CDR3 is CASSYSSGVGTEAFF. CDR3 in DNA: TGTGCCAGCAGTTACTCATCCGGGGTAGGGACTGAAGCTTTCTTT.

This clonotype has at least ten counts. V and J are TRBV11-2 and TRBJ2-7, with D tentatively TRBD1 or TRBD2 (5 bases each). V was cut by 5 bases and J by 0 bases, with 17 bases left in between. The CDR3 is 16 amino acids. Germline V gene lookup returns CDR1 SGHAT and CDR2 FQNNGV. The DNA for the CDR3 is TGTGCCAGCAGCCTCGGGACCGGTAGGAGCTCCTACGAGCAGTACTTC. Translation: CASSLGTGRSSYEQYF.

This clonotype was observed at least ten times. The genes are TRBV7-2 and TRBJ2-2, with TRBD2 identical over 11 bases. CDR3 length equals 20 residues. The V gene end was trimmed by 3 bases and the J gene end by 0 bases; junction bases not matched to a gene: 12. Germline CDR1 reads SGHTA; CDR2 reads FQGNSA. The CDR3 protein is CASSFPGLAETPSNTGELFF. For the CDR3, the DNA is TGTGCCAGCAGCTTCCCGGGACTAGCGGAGACGCCTTCGAACACCGGGGAGCTGTTTTTT.

The rearrangement links TRBV27 to TRBJ2-7, with 12 bases that match TRBD2. CDR3 length: 15 amino acids. Unmatched junction bases numbered 4, after V lost 4 bases and J lost 3 bases. CDR1 is MNHEY and CDR2 is SMNVEV in the germline V gene (reference sequence). CDR3 nucleotides: TGTGCCAGCAGTTCAGGACTAGCGGGGCACTACGAGCAGTACTTC. This codes for CASSSGLAGHYEQYF.

Only a few counts were recorded for this clonotype. The chain recombines TRBV30 with TRBJ1-6; D gene uncertain. Germline CDR1 GTSNPN, CDR2 SVGIG (reference sequence). This CDR3 region has 16 residues. Deletions cut 4 bases from V and 1 base from J, with 14 bases between. DNA of the CDR3: TGTGCCTGGACTATAGACAACGGGTCCTATAATTCACCCCTCCACTTT. Residues: CAWTIDNGSYNSPLHF.

CDR3 bases: TGTGCCAGCAGTATGGGACGGTACAATGAGCAGTTCTTC. This gives the protein CASSMGRYNEQFF. This sequence joins TRBV11-3 and TRBJ2-1; D tentatively fits TRBD1 or TRBD2 (5 bases each). V was clipped by 6 bases and J by 4 bases, with 10 bases between them. The CDR3 has 13 residues. Germline-derived CDR1 and CDR2 are SGHNT and YENEEA.

CDR3 sequence reads: CASGRRGQPETDTQYF. The CDR3, as DNA: TGCGCCAGCGGCAGGAGGGGACAGCCTGAAACAGATACGCAGTATTTT. V is TRBV5-1 and J is TRBJ2-3; maybe TRBD1 (7 bases). Germline V lookup: CDR1 SGHRS, CDR2 YFSETQ. Trimming shortened V by 7 bases and J by 3 bases, and 21 bases separated the two germline ends. The CDR3 totals 16 residues.

This clonotype was detected only a few times. V usage is TRBV29-1 and J usage is TRBJ1-2, with a possible D match to TRBD1 (5 bases). Trimming removed 5 bases from V and 0 bases from J, with 10 bases in between. Germline CDR1 SQVTM, CDR2 ANQGSEA. This CDR3 is 13 amino acids long. The CDR3 DNA reads as TGCAGCGTTTCCGACAGAGCTAACTATGGCTACACCTTC. Translating gives CSVSDRANYGYTF.

DNA for the CDR3: TGTGCCAGCCTTCGAGTGGGGGGACAGGGAGGCAATCAGCCCCAGCATTTT. It codes for CASLRVGGQGGNQPQHF. This sequence joins TRBV6-1 and TRBJ1-5; 9 bases fit TRBD1. The junction had 13 bases not matched to a gene; V was cut back by 8 bases and J by 2 bases. CDR3 length: 17 residues. The V gene's germline CDR1 is MNHNS and CDR2 SASEGT.

This clonotype was observed a few times. The rearrangement uses TRBV20-1 and TRBJ2-1, with 13 bases identical to TRBD2. The germline V gene has CDR1 DFQATT and CDR2 SNEGSKA (reference sequence). J was trimmed by 4 bases and V by 6 bases; bases with no gene match: 9. CDR3 length: 16 residues. DNA of the CDR3: TGCAGTGCGAAGGGACTAGCGGGAATATGGTACAATGAGCAGTTCTTC. It encodes CSAKGLAGIWYNEQFF.

This clonotype has a count of ten or more. The chain employs TRBV11-1 and TRBJ2-7; TRBD2 matches 8 bases. The CDR3 runs 15 residues. With V trimmed by 3 bases and J by 3 bases, 7 bases remained unmatched. Germline values: CDR1 SGHAT, CDR2 FQDESV (reference sequence). DNA of the CDR3: TGTGCCAGCAGCTTTGCGGGACTAGAGAGCTACGAGCAGTACTTC. Its protein product is CASSFAGLESYEQYF.

This clonotype was detected only a few times. This chain connects TRBV18 to TRBJ2-2, with D uncertain. V was shortened by 3 bases and J by 0 bases, with 8 bases between the two germline ends. The CDR3 consists of 15 residues. Germline CDR1 reads KGHSH; CDR2 reads LQKENI. The CDR3 nucleotides are TGTGCCAGCTCACCGGATCTATCGAACACCGGGGAGCTGTTTTTT. This codes for CASSPDLSNTGELFF.

This sequence joins TRBV7-2 and TRBJ2-1, with D maybe TRBD2 (5 bases). The length of the CDR3 is 13 residues. V shed 1 base and J shed 10 bases, with 11 bases lying between them. The V gene's germline CDR1 is SGHTA and CDR2 FQGNSA. The CDR3 protein is CASSLVPGREQFF. The CDR3 DNA is TGTGCCAGCAGCTTAGTCCCGGGAAGAGAGCAGTTCTTC.

This clonotype was detected many times. V and J are TRBV5-6 and TRBJ2-5; D gene ambiguous. This CDR3 spans 13 amino acids. The V end lost 3 bases, the J end lost 2 bases, and 8 bases lay between the germline ends. Germline V gene lookup returns CDR1 SGHDT and CDR2 YYEEEE. The chain's CDR3 is CASSSYGQETQYF. The CDR3 DNA is TGTGCCAGCAGCTCCTATGGTCAAGAGACCCAGTACTTC.

This clonotype turned up a few times. The chain carries TRBV12-3 or TRBV12-4 and TRBJ2-3; tentatively, D is TRBD2 (5 bases). The V end was cut by 7 bases, the J end by 1 base, with 9 bases between. There are 13 residues in the CDR3. The DNA of the CDR3 is TGTGCCAGCACGGACTTTCGCACAGATACGCAGTATTTT. Translation: CASTDFRTDTQYF.

The gene calls are TRBV29-1 and TRBJ1-1, with a tentative D call TRBD1 (6 bases). Germline assignment: CDR1 SQVTM and CDR2 ANQGSEA. V shed 4 bases and J shed 1 base, with 16 bases lying between them. The CDR3 runs 15 residues. In DNA, the CDR3 is TGCAGCGTTGCCTTGACAGGTCCCACGAACACTGAAGCTTTCTTT. This translates into CSVALTGPTNTEAFF.

This clonotype was seen more than once but under ten times. A much larger clone lies one base from this, so it may be a read error. The chain joins TRBV11-2 to TRBJ2-7, with TRBD2 matching 7 bases. The CDR3 extends over 17 amino acids. Germline lookup yields CDR1 SGHAT and CDR2 FQNNGV. In nucleotides, the CDR3 is TGTGCCAGCAGCTTAACTTGGGAGGGATCCCTTCTCTACGGGCAGTACTTC. Amino acids: CASSLTWEGSLLYGQYF.

This clonotype has only a few counts. The rearrangement uses TRBV20-1 and TRBJ1-5; D is uncertain. Germline CDR1 and CDR2: DFQATT and SNEGSKA (reference sequence). This CDR3 has 15 amino acids. Trimming removed 1 base from V and 0 bases from J, with 10 bases in between. CDR3 in amino acids: CSARVPDLSNQPQHF. CDR3 DNA sequence: TGCAGTGCTAGAGTTCCGGACCTTAGCAATCAGCCCCAGCATTTT.

The J gene is TRBJ1-1, the V gene TRBV10-3, with a weak D call TRBD1 (6 bases). Germline V gene lookup returns CDR1 ENHRY and CDR2 SYGVKD. Deletions cut 1 base from V and 0 bases from J, with 15 bases between. The CDR3 covers 17 residues. The CDR3 reads CAISEFARGTLNTEAFF. In DNA, the CDR3 is TGTGCCATCAGTGAGTTCGCTAGGGGGACACTGAACACTGAAGCTTTCTTT.

This rearrangement joins TRBV18 to TRBJ2-7; D is unresolved. This CDR3 spans 13 amino acids. Trimming stripped 3 bases from V and 2 bases from J, with 8 bases between. Germline assignment: CDR1 KGHSH and CDR2 LQKENI. CDR3 sequence (DNA): TGTGCCAGCTCACCTACAGTGGCCTACGAGCAGTACTTC. Protein: CASSPTVAYEQYF.

The chain recombines TRBV10-3 with TRBJ2-7; TRBD1 agrees at 8 bases. Germline lookup yields CDR1 ENHRY and CDR2 SYGVKD. This CDR3 is 15 amino acids long. After removal of 3 bases from V and 3 bases from J, the junction contained 7 bases not matched to a gene. Here the CDR3 reads CAISDRPTGGYEQYF. The CDR3 DNA reads TGTGCCATCAGTGATAGGCCCACAGGGGGCTACGAGCAGTACTTC.